Below, one TCR beta chain is given with its context. Its target is unknown. Naive CD8 cells comprised CD45RO-negative, CCR7-positively selected cells, excluding terminally differentiated effector memory CD45RA+ cells. Investigators spread the genomic DNA of each subset evenly over several immunoSEQ plates. Some clones are missing from TCRdb's copy, which holds only in-frame ones; the method was immunoSEQ multiplex PCR. The profile shows about 600,000 clones, roughly 98% of them singletons. This entry is derived from a study of shared clonotypes between healthy human individuals. Study summary: Serving as donors were a couple of women and three men, whose ages spanned 18 to 49. Three CD4 naive, three CD4 memory, two CD8 naive and one CD8 memory plate were used per donor.

Study-wide points: The researchers took only blood, and tissue repertoires probably look different.

V gave up 3 bases and J gave up 6 bases; unmatched junction bases: 7. CDR1 SGHVS and CDR2 FNYEAQ come from the germline V gene. The CDR3 contains 14 residues. The source of this sequence is a man younger than 45 in good health. The chain carries TRBV7-6 and TRBJ2-7; TRBD1 agrees at 8 bases. Sequenced: naive CD8+ T cells sorted from blood. The CDR3 coding sequence is TGTGCCAGCAGCTTTGGACAGGGTCTGGGCGAGCAGTACTTC. It encodes CASSFGQGLGEQYF.